This T cell receptor beta chain was sequenced for a study of somatic mutations in cytotoxic T cells in rheumatoid arthritis (dated by TCRdb to about 2017). About the study as a whole: Right after diagnosis and prior to the start of any treatment, about 30 ml EDTA of peripheral blood was drawn from patients. A FACSAria II or Sony SH800 was used to flow-sort some V beta antibody-stained T-cell populations at nearly 100% purity, and TCRB sequencing was also done on sorted V beta1+ cells. In newly diagnosed rheumatoid arthritis without treatment, the study examined if expanded CD8+ T-cell clones harbor somatic mutations, relying on TCRB deep sequencing to characterize clonality. TCRB deep sequencing covered roughly 60 patients with rheumatoid arthritis along with 15 to 20 healthy controls. The median ages of the patient and control groups were essentially identical. The investigation overall reported the following: CD8+ T-cell clonality did not differ significantly between rheumatoid arthritis patients and age-matched healthy controls. The finding that TRBV07 was slightly underrepresented in patients was left unadjusted for multiple comparisons. The largest CD8+ clone made up more than 20% of CD8+ cells in about an eighth of the roughly 60 patients, and blood and synovial fluid shared several identical CD8+ TCRB sequences. The expanded CD8+ clones had unknown antigen targets, and not appearing in virus-specific databases did not rule out that they were virus-specific. In patients, CD8+ clonality rose with age (Spearman r=0.49), which was not the case in healthy controls.

With regard to this clone: Its antigen is unknown. Base qualities are not at hand, and no much larger clone is one base apart.

Genomic DNA underwent TCRB CDR3 sequencing using the immunoSEQ assay. Per the authors' processing: Only a few patient CD8+ clones larger than 1% matched published virus-specific TCRB sequences when compared against them. The analyses included only productive TCRB rearrangements. Clonality was expressed as a Shannon entropy-based productive clonality index, with each clone defined by a unique TCRB CDR3 sequence. The template counts of each clone relative to the total templates per sample were used to calculate repertoire overlap between two samples. A correlation with a Spearman r of approximately 0.58 was found between V-gene usage by flow cytometry and V-gene usage by TCRB sequencing. The clones in this table, taken by TCRdb from immuneACCESS, are in-frame only. Not every clone is retained; where verified, under half of the shortfall comes from an unresolved V gene, and the cause of the rest is unknown. V and J calls and clone size are as listed in that table; D and trimming were resolved from the DNA. The sample records roughly 15,000 clones, almost 85% of which are singletons. Approximately 19% of the sample lies in the top ten.

The V and J ends are trimmed by 0 bases and 1 base, leaving 13 bases between them. According to the germline V gene, CDR1 reads SNHLY and CDR2 reads FYNNEI. Including cysteine and phenylalanine, the CDR3 has 16 amino acids. Just CDR3 DNA is preserved here, 48 bases in frame from base 1. Positive magnetic bead selection on an AutoMACS was used to isolate CD4+ and CD8+ cells, with flow cytometry used to check purity. After a first flow cytometry screen using a TCR V beta antibody panel, clonal expansions were characterized through TCRB deep sequencing of sorted CD8+ fractions. Ficoll-Paque PLUS density gradient separation was used to isolate peripheral blood mononuclear cells. DNA was extracted from CD4-enriched, CD8-enriched or PBMC samples with Nucleospin Tissue or Tissue XS kits and quantified with a Qubit 2.0 fluorometer.

Here the chain combines TRBV2 and TRBJ2-7, with the D gene not confidently named. The TCR was taken from an adult with rheumatoid arthritis. Material for sequencing was CD8+ T cells sorted from blood. At the DNA level, the sequence is TGTGCCAGCAGTGAAGCTGGTCGAGACACTTCCTACGAGCAGTACTTC. Translated, it reads CASSEAGRDTSYEQYF. The variable domain in full, with residues beyond the CDR3 obtained from the reference TRBV2 and TRBJ2-7 genes, is EPEVTQTPSHQVTQMGQEVILRCVPISNHLYFYWYRQILGQKVEFLVSFYNNEISEKSEIFDDQFSVERPDGSNFTLKIRSTKLEDSAMYFCASSEAGRDTSYEQYFGPGTRLTVT.